This TCR beta chain is drawn from a study of molecular identifiers for immune sequencing clone quantification (dated by TCRdb to about 2018). A note on the overall study: For a replicate experiment, RNA from roughly 20,000 or 100,000 naive CD8 T cells was divided into five aliquots, and four of the five aliquots were sequenced. The study was a methods study using CD8 T cells to benchmark molecular-identifier clustering-based TCR repertoire sequencing (MIDCIRS) and TCR RNA copy counting.

This clonotype was observed a handful of times. No cognate antigen has been identified for it. Base qualities are not at hand, and no much larger clone is one base apart. Libraries of naive CD8 T cells were built from anywhere between roughly 20,000 and 1,100,000 sorted cells, with 10%, 30% or 50% of the purified RNA used. Naive CD8 T cells were FACS-sorted as CD8+CD4-CCR7+CD45RA+ on a BD FACSAria II into RLT Plus buffer. To test detection sensitivity, Jurkat RNA equivalent to about ten TCR copies was spiked into samples of about 18,000-1,000,000 naive CD8 T cells. Enrichment of CD8 T cells was performed with RosetteSep CD8+ T Cell Enrichment Cocktail and Ficoll-Paque, after which ACK red cell lysis was carried out. Overall results and qualifications from the work: A single cell's worth of spiked-in Jurkat TCR RNA was reported detectable even among about a million naive CD8 T cells. Without barcode sub-clustering, chimeric consensus sequences inflated TCR diversity; chimeras reached as high as 47%. The naive libraries included spiked-in Jurkat TCR RNA (roughly nine copies' worth), and this Jurkat TCR RNA is not part of the donor repertoire. About 2.9 recovered TCR RNA copies per cell were obtained by modeling, versus about 10 by digital PCR, implying a capture efficiency of 30% to 35%. In CMV-specific effector cells, clones with more than 20 RNA copies accounted for over 99% of molecules, whereas in naive cells such clones accounted for under 1%. The sizes of highly expanded clones could end up underestimated when identical TCR molecules share a barcode.

The library was generated by PCR. The listed sequencing device is NextSeq 500. Bulk TCR libraries were generated as previously described, with the TCR primers listed in Table S5 used. Purification of total RNA was performed with the Qiagen AllPrep DNA/RNA kit. Before analysis, reads from multiple sequencing runs of one library were combined. The authors' pipeline ran thus. Reads were retained only if their TCR constant sequence matched exactly, and those retained reads were trimmed to 150 nt and grouped according to their 12-nt molecular barcodes. Reads within each barcode group were sub-clustered using a 15% Levenshtein threshold, and quality-weighted consensus sequences were constructed for each RNA molecule. Non-functional sequences were discarded, and so were lower-count sequences lying one edit away from another sequence. On the basis of fitting two negative binomial distributions, barcode sub-clusters with fewer than 20% of the maximum read count were discarded. Clones were called with MiXCR by TCRdb after fastp trimmed the public reads at Q25, and only in-frame beta chains were retained. Entries are consolidated by CDR3 protein sequence, retaining the most common genes and DNA. TCRdb assigned the V and J calls; the authors' analysis was not used. The sample table lists nearly 55,000 distinct CDR3 sequences, 36% of them with a count of one. Roughly 3.8% of the sample is taken by the ten largest.

The germline V gene yields MDHEN for CDR1 and SYDVKM for CDR2. V trim: 6 bases; J trim: 1 base; unmatched bases: 4. The cysteine opens and the phenylalanine closes a CDR3 of 15 amino acids. The CDR3 DNA has 45 bases and is translated from base 1. This receptor was taken from a human donor in good health. Some libraries in this study had Jurkat cell RNA spiked in. The source material was naive CD8+ T cells from blood, with Jurkat cell RNA spiked in. Interpreted using the paper, the cell subset or site label stands for: FACS-sorted CD8+CD4-CCR7+CD45RA+ naive T cells. The chain is encoded by TRBV28 joined to TRBJ1-4; 8 of the junction bases match TRBD1. The DNA is as follows: TGTGCCAGCAGCCCGACAGGGGAAACTAATGAAAAACTGTTTTTT. Its coded protein is CASSPTGETNEKLFF.